This T cell receptor beta chain was obtained from a study of Ad26.COV2.S vaccination and SARS-CoV-2 variants. Study in general: Once or twice, 56 days apart, Ad26.COV2.S was delivered intramuscularly.

Treatment of the sample: roughly 19 received Ad26.COV2.S at low or high dose, single or two shots; a few received placebo; per-sample allocation not given. Material that was analyzed had been drawn on day 63 after the first vaccine or placebo injection. In the vaccine, an Ad26 vector expressed the SARS-CoV-2 spike of the Wuhan strain. Germline CDR1 is SEHNR and CDR2 is FQNEAQ (reference sequence). The CDR3 is 13 residues long. The V and J ends lost 11 bases and 0 bases respectively, with 14 bases between them. This clone was recorded once. The table came from immunoSEQ multiplex PCR; TCRdb's copy has only in-frame clones and leaves some out. The sample has under 550,000 clones, 75% to 95% seen once.

The sample consisted of peripheral blood, taken in a trial of Ad26.COV2.S vaccine versus placebo. The sequence was obtained from a person aged 18-65 years who received the Ad26.COV2.S COVID-19 vaccine or a placebo. V and J are TRBV7-9 and TRBJ2-7; D may correspond to TRBD1 or TRBD2 (7 bases each). The CDR3 sequence: CASQGGSSYEQYF. The DNA of the CDR3 is TGTGCCTCCCAGGGGGGGTCCTCCTACGAGCAGTACTTC.